Presented here are 11 T cell receptor beta chains from one specimen sequenced in a study of blood T cells in healthy people across ages. Using a J-beta primer mix together with a sample-barcoded 5' primer, a second PCR was run for about 6 to 11 cycles. From the 5' RACE reads, TCRdb called clonotypes with MiXCR, one entry per CDR3 protein. Among around 990,000 distinct CDR3 sequences listed, 35% to 45% were seen once. Specimen: blood. These receptors all stem from a man in his late teens or twenties in good health.

The rearrangement uses TRBV20-1 and TRBJ2-1; D unresolved. CDR1 DFQATT and CDR2 SNEGSKA come from the germline V gene (reference sequence). CDR3 size: 13 residues. The V end lost 2 bases, the J end lost 7 bases, and 12 bases lay between the germline ends. In DNA, the CDR3 is TGCAGTGCTAGAACTGGGAAAGGGAATGAGCAGTTCTTC. It translates to CSARTGKGNEQFF.

The gene calls are TRBV10-3 and TRBJ1-2; no clear D gene. In germline, CDR1 is ENHRY, CDR2 SYGVKD. V lost 2 bases, J lost 7 bases, and 8 bases lay in between. There are 12 residues in the CDR3. The CDR3 loop reads CAISEPEGGYTF. The CDR3 DNA follows: TGTGCCATCAGTGAGCCCGAGGGTGGCTACACCTTC.

The chain recombines TRBV12-3 or TRBV12-4 with TRBJ2-7; D is possibly TRBD1 (5 bases). The germline V and J ends were trimmed by 6 bases and 2 bases, with 11 bases remaining between them. This CDR3 is 13 amino acids long. CDR3 in DNA: TGTGCCAGCAGGAACAGGTTAGCCTACGAGCAGTACTTC. This sequence encodes CASRNRLAYEQYF.

V is TRBV7-9 and J is TRBJ2-7; 7 bases fit TRBD1. The tail of the sequence fits TRBJ2-5 better, so the J call may be wrong. This CDR3 is 14 amino acids long. Germline V CDR1 and CDR2: SEHNR, FQNEAQ (reference sequence). The CDR3 reads CASSIPGGTETQYF. The CDR3 nucleotides read TGTGCCAGCAGCATTCCAGGGGGTACGGAGACCCAGTACTTC.

This rearrangement joins TRBV2 to TRBJ2-4; D is tentatively TRBD1 or TRBD2 (5 bases each). The end of the DNA fits TRBJ2-7 better, so the J call may be wrong. The germline CDR1 and CDR2 sequences are SNHLY and FYNNEI. The CDR3 is 14 residues long. CDR3 sequence reads: CASSELLGVGEQYF. The CDR3 DNA sequence: TGTGCCAGCAGTGAACTGTTGGGGGTAGGCGAGCAGTACTTC.

This clonotype was detected a few times. This sequence joins TRBV7-2 and TRBJ1-4, with 8 bases identical to TRBD1. Trimming cost V 6 bases and J 8 bases; bases outside gene matches: 11. Germline V CDR1 and CDR2: SGHTA, FQGNSA. The CDR3 extends over 15 amino acids. The CDR3 coding sequence is TGTGCCAGCAGACCTACTACAGGGGGGTCGGAAAAACTGTTTTTT. Translating gives CASRPTTGGSEKLFF.

This clonotype was recorded many times. The chain has TRBV29-1 and TRBJ1-2; 8 nucleotides agree with TRBD1. J lost 2 bases, V lost 6 bases, and 5 bases had no gene match. There are 13 residues in the CDR3. The germline gives CDR1 SQVTM, CDR2 ANQGSEA. The CDR3 DNA follows: TGCAGCGTCGGACAGGGAAGAAACTATGGCTACACCTTC. Translation: CSVGQGRNYGYTF.

The chain carries TRBV7-2 and TRBJ1-1, with D perhaps matching TRBD1 (6 bases). V was pared by 3 bases and J by 0 bases, with 11 bases between. CDR3 length: 15 residues. The germline V gene has CDR1 SGHTA and CDR2 FQGNSA. The CDR3 DNA reads TGTGCCAGCAGCTTCGCGGACAGACTGAACACTGAAGCTTTCTTT. Amino acid sequence: CASSFADRLNTEAFF.

This clonotype appeared a few times. The CDR3: CASSPLLGLASSTDTQYF. The CDR3 DNA follows: TGTGCCAGCAGCCCGCTTCTCGGGCTTGCGTCTAGCACAGATACGCAGTATTTT. V gene TRBV13 combines with J gene TRBJ2-3; no clear D gene. The CDR3 is 18 residues long. The germline V gene encodes CDR1 PRHDT and CDR2 FYEKMQ (reference sequence). Trimming cost V 5 bases and J 0 bases, with 21 bases left between them.

This sequence joins TRBV5-1 and TRBJ1-4, with D perhaps TRBD1 (5 bases). Trimming stripped 4 bases from V and 7 bases from J, with 14 bases between. The CDR3 has 14 amino acids. From germline, CDR1 is SGHRS and CDR2 YFSETQ. CDR3 coding DNA: TGCGCCAGCAGCGCCCAGGGTTCCGGTGAAAAACTGTTTTTT. As protein: CASSAQGSGEKLFF. The full variable domain, completed using reference TRBV5-1 and TRBJ1-4, is KAGVTQTPRYLIKTRGQQVTLSCSPISGHRSVSWYQQTPGQGLQFLFEYFSETQRNKGNFPGRFSGRQFSNSRSEMNVSTLELGDSALYLCASSAQGSGEKLFFGSGTQLSVL.

The V gene is TRBV6-1, the J gene TRBJ1-2, with a weak D call TRBD1 (5 bases). Germline loops: CDR1 MNHNS, CDR2 SASEGT. V lost 7 bases, J lost 3 bases, and 12 bases lay in between. This CDR3 spans 13 amino acids. The CDR3 DNA reads as TGTGCCAGCATTAAGGAGGGGTACTATGGCTACACCTTC. Translation gives CASIKEGYYGYTF.